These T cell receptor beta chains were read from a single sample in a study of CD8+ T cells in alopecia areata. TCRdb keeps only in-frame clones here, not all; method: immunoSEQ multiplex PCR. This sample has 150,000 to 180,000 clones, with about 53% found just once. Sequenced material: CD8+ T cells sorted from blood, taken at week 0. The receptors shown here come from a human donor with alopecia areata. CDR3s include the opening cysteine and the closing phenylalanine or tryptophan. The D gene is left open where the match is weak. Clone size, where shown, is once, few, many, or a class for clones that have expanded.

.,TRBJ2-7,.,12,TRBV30,TGTGCCTGGAGCGAAAAGTACTACGAGCAGTACTTC,CAWSEKYYEQYF
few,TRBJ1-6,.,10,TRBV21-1,TGTGCCAGCTGGTGGACACCCCTCCACTTT,CASWWTPLHF
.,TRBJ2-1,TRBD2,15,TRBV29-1,TGCAGCGCTGAGACCCTAGCGGGGGCCTACAATGAGCAGTTCTTC,CSAETLAGAYNEQFF
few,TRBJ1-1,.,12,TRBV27,TGTGCCAGCGGAGCGACGTCTCCTGAAGCTTTCTTT,CASGATSPEAFF
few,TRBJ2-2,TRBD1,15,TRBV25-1,TGTGCCAGCAGTGACAGGGGGTTGGGGACCGGGGAGCTGTTTTTT,CASSDRGLGTGELFF
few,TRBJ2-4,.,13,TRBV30,TGTGCCTGGAAAGTAGATTCGGGAAACATTCAGTACTTC,CAWKVDSGNIQYF
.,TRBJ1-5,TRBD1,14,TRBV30,TGTGCCTGGAGTGTAGGACAGGGGATGCAGCCCCAGCATTTT,CAWSVGQGMQPQHF
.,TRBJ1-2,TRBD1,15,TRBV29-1,TGCAGCGTTGCCCACTTCGACAGGGCCACCTATGGCTACACCTTC,CSVAHFDRATYGYTF
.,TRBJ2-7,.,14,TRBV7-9,TGTGCCAGCAGCCCCCCGGGGAGCTCCTACGAGCAGTACTTC,CASSPPGSSYEQYF
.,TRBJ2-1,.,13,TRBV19,TGTGCCAGTAGTATAGATTTTGTACTCGAGCAGTTCTTC,CASSIDFVLEQFF
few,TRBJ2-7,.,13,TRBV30,TGTGCCTGGAGTGTAGACTCCGGCTACGAGCAGTACTTC,CAWSVDSGYEQYF
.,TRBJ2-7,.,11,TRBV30,TGTGCCTGGAGTGCGGCCTACGAGCAGTACTTC,CAWSAAYEQYF
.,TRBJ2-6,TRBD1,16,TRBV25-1,TGTGCCAGCAGTGGGGGACAGGGAGCTGGGGCCAACGTCCTGACTTTC,CASSGGQGAGANVLTF
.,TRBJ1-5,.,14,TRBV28,TGTGCCAGCAGTCCAATCGGGGGACATCAGCCCCAGCATTTT,CASSPIGGHQPQHF
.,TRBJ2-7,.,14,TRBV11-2,TGTGCCAGCAGCTTAGGCACGGGGCTGCGGGAGCAGTACTTC,CASSLGTGLREQYF
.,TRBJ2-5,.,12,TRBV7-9,TGTGCCAGCAGCCCCCCCATGGGGACCCAGTACTTC,CASSPPMGTQYF
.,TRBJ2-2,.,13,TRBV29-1,TGCAGCGTTGAGTCGGGGTACGACGGGGAGCTGTTTTTT,CSVESGYDGELFF
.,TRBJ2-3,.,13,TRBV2,TGTGCCAGCAGCGGGACTTACACAGATACGCAGTATTTT,CASSGTYTDTQYF
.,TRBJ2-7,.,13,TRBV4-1,TGCGCCAGCAGCCAAGGTTTCACCTACGAGCAGTACTTC,CASSQGFTYEQYF
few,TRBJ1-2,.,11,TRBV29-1,TGCAGCGTTGTCAGTCTCTATGGCTACACCTTC,CSVVSLYGYTF
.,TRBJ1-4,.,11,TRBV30,TGTGCCTGGAGTGTAAGTGAAAAACTGTTTTTT,CAWSVSEKLFF
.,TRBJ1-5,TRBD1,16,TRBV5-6,TGTGCCAGCAGCCTCCGGGACAGCCGAAGCAATCAGCCCCAGCATTTT,CASSLRDSRSNQPQHF
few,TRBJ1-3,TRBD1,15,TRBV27,TGTGCCAGCAGTCTGACAGGGGGCGGTGGAAACACCATATATTTT,CASSLTGGGGNTIYF
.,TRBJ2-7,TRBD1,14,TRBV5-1,TGCGCCAGCAGCTTGGGACAGGGTCCCTACGAGCAGTACTTC,CASSLGQGPYEQYF
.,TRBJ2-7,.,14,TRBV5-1,TGCGCCAGCAGCTTGTCCGGGGCCTCCTACGAGCAGTACTTC,CASSLSGASYEQYF
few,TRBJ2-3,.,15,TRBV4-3,TGCGCCAGCAGCTCAGGGACACTAAACACAGATACGCAGTATTTT,CASSSGTLNTDTQYF
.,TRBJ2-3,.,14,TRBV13,TGTGCCAGCAGCTTAGGGCACTTCACAGATACGCAGTATTTT,CASSLGHFTDTQYF
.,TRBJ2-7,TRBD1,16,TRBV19,TGTGCCAGTAGTATGGCCGCGACAGGGGGGTTCTCCGAGCAGTACTTC,CASSMAATGGFSEQYF
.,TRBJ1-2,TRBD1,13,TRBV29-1,TGCAGCGCCCTGGGGACAGGGAAAAATGGCTACACCTTC,CSALGTGKNGYTF
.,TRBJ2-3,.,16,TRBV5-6,TGTGCCAGCAGTAGCGCAGGGTACGGCGGCACAGATACGCAGTATTTT,CASSSAGYGGTDTQYF
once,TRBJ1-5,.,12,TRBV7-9,TGTGCCAGCAACGAGGAGGATCAGCCCCAGCATTTT,CASNEEDQPQHF
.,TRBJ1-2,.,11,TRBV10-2,TGCGCCAGCAGCCCAAAGAATGGCTACACCTTC,CASSPKNGYTF
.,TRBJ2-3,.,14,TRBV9,TGTGCCAGCAGCGTAGAAGAATTACTGGATACGCAGTATTTT,CASSVEELLDTQYF
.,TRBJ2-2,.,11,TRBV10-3,TGTGCCATCAGTGATACCGGGGAGCTGTTTTTT,CAISDTGELFF
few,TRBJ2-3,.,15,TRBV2,TGTGCCAGCAGGGGTTTACACGTGAAGCCAGATACGCAGTATTTT,CASRGLHVKPDTQYF
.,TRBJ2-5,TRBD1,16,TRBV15,TGTGCCACCAGCAGAGCTCGTGGACAGGTATTGGAGACCCAGTACTTC,CATSRARGQVLETQYF
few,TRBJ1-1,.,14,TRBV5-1,TGCGCCAGCAGCTTGAAAACAGGGCCCACTGAAGCTTTCTTT,CASSLKTGPTEAFF
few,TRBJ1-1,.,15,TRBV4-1,TGCGCCAGCAGCCAAGATCGCACCTTGAACACTGAAGCTTTCTTT,CASSQDRTLNTEAFF
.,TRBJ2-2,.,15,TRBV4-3,TGCGCCAGCAGCCAAGTGGGGGCGTACACCGGGGAGCTGTTTTTT,CASSQVGAYTGELFF
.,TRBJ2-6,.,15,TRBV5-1,TGCGCCAGCACCGCCTTGAGGGATGGGGCCAACGTCCTGACTTTC,CASTALRDGANVLTF
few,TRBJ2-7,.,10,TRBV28,TGTGCCAGCAGTGTCTACGAGCAGTACTTC,CASSVYEQYF
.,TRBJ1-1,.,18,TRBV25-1,TGTGCCAGCAGTGAGGTCCAAGGGGATCTACCCCTATACACTGAAGCTTTCTTT,CASSEVQGDLPLYTEAFF
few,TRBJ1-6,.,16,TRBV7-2,TGTGCCAGCAGCCCTCTGGGTTCTACGCATAATTCACCCCTCCACTTT,CASSPLGSTHNSPLHF
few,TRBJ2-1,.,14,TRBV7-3,TGTGCCAGCAGCTTATACGGGGGAAGCAATGAGCAGTTCTTC,CASSLYGGSNEQFF
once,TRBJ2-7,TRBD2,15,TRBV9,TGTGCCAGCAGTGAATCTAGCGGGGGGCATTACGAGCAGTACTTC,CASSESSGGHYEQYF